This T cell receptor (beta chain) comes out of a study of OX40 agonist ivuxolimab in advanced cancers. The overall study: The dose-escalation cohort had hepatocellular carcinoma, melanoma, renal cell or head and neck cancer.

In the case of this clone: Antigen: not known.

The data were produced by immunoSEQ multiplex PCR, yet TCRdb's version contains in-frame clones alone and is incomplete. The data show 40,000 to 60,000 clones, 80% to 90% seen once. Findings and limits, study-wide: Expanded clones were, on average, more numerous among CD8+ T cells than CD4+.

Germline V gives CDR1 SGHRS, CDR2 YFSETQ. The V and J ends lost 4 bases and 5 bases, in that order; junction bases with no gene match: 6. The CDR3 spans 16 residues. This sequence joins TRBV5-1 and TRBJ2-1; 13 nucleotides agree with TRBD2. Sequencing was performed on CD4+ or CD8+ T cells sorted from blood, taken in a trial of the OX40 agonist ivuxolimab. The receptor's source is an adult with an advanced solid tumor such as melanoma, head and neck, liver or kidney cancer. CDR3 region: CASSPGTSGINNEQFF. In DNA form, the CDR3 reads TGCGCCAGCAGCCCCGGGACTAGCGGGATTAACAATGAGCAGTTCTTC.